This T cell receptor (beta chain) was recorded in a study of blood T cell repertoires in COVID-19. Across the whole study: COVID-19 samples collected from the United States, Italy and Spain covered acute and convalescent phases.

Germline V CDR1 and CDR2: LNHDA, SQIVND (reference sequence). After removal of 1 base from V and 4 bases from J, the junction contained 1 base not matched to a gene. CDR3 size: 14 residues. Assay used: immunoSEQ multiplex PCR; TCRdb lists only in-frame clones, some missing. This table has 150,000 to 200,000 clones, about 86% appearing once. This receptor was taken from a man in his fifties or sixties with active or convalescent COVID-19. The sample comprised peripheral blood. V is TRBV19 and J is TRBJ2-7; 10 bases agree with TRBD2. The CDR3, as DNA: TGTGCCAGTAGTATAGCTAGCGGGAGTTACGAGCAGTACTTC. Amino acids: CASSIASGSYEQYF.